This passage covers 9 T cell receptor beta chains from one sample sequenced in a study of T-cell reconstitution after alpha-beta-depleted transplantation in children. TCRbeta library preparation incorporated unique molecular identifiers. TCRdb fed the PCR reads into MiXCR, producing one record per CDR3 protein. Of about 980,000 distinct CDR3 sequences in the sample, 25% to 35% were seen once. The source was PBMCs, mostly from graft donor cells, collected 360 days after TCRalphabeta/CD19-depleted stem cell transplant. These receptors were obtained from a boy under two years old who had a stem cell transplant for SCID, so the T cells may come from the graft donor.

V and J are TRBV20-1 and TRBJ2-2, with D unclear. CDR3 length: 16 amino acids. Between the trimmed V and J ends, which lost 0 bases and 1 base, there was a span of 12 bases. CDR1 and CDR2 from the germline V gene are DFQATT and SNEGSKA (reference sequence). The CDR3 sequence: CSARDGQTLNTGELFF. The CDR3 coding sequence is TGCAGTGCTAGAGACGGGCAGACACTGAACACCGGGGAGCTGTTTTTT.

At least ten counts were recorded for this clonotype. This rearrangement joins TRBV24-1 to TRBJ2-7; D is uncertain. This CDR3 has 16 amino acids. The V end lost 5 bases, the J end lost 0 bases, and 16 bases lay between the germline ends. Germline CDR1 KGHDR, CDR2 SFDVKD. DNA for the CDR3: TGTGCCACCAGTGCCTTTGACACTCTCAGCTCCTACGAGCAGTACTTC. This encodes CATSAFDTLSSYEQYF.

This clonotype turned up a few times. The V gene is TRBV12-3 or TRBV12-4, the J gene TRBJ2-5; TRBD2 is a possible D gene (5 bases). V was clipped by 2 bases and J by 7 bases, with 11 bases between them. The CDR3 consists of 13 residues. In DNA form, the CDR3 reads TGTGCCAGCAGTTTATCGGTGCGGGTGACCCAGTACTTC. This sequence encodes CASSLSVRVTQYF.

V and J are TRBV7-3 and TRBJ2-3, with 8 bases that match TRBD2. CDR1 SGHTA and CDR2 FQGTGA come from the germline V gene. J gave up 2 bases and V 4 bases, and 8 bases lay outside the gene matches. The CDR3 is 16 amino acids. The CDR3 here is CASSSWTSLNTDTQYF. As DNA, the CDR3 is TGTGCCAGCAGCTCCTGGACTAGCCTTAACACAGATACGCAGTATTTT.

This clonotype turned up a few times. This sequence joins TRBV19 and TRBJ2-7; D call uncertain. With 5 bases removed from V and 6 bases from J, the gap between germline ends came to 14 bases. Germline V gene sequence: CDR1 LNHDA, CDR2 SQIVND (reference sequence). The CDR3 length is 13 residues. CDR3 region: CASSPGDWIEQYF. The CDR3 DNA sequence: TGTGCCAGTAGTCCAGGAGACTGGATCGAGCAGTACTTC.

The V gene is TRBV12-3 or TRBV12-4, the J gene TRBJ1-5; D ambiguous. Trimming shortened V by 8 bases and J by 4 bases, and 21 bases separated the two germline ends. The CDR3 is 16 amino acids. The CDR3 nucleotides read TGTGCCAGCCCCATCACCGCCTCAGGTCTTAATCAGCCCCAGCATTTT. Its protein product is CASPITASGLNQPQHF.

The chain couples TRBV2 to TRBJ2-7, with a possible D match to TRBD1 (7 bases). CDR1 is SNHLY, CDR2 FYNNEI, per germline. The length of the CDR3 is 14 residues. Trimming took off 6 bases at V and 5 bases at J, with 17 bases between the two ends. The CDR3 is CASRRDSGLNEQYF. The DNA for the CDR3 is TGTGCCAGCAGGAGGGACAGCGGGCTCAACGAGCAGTACTTC.

This CDR3 reads CAIRGQVDGHRGNTIYF. The CDR3 nucleotides read TGTGCCATCAGGGGACAGGTAGACGGACACCGAGGAAACACCATATATTTT. The V and J genes are TRBV10-3 and TRBJ1-3; TRBD1 matches 8 bases. V was clipped by 6 bases and J by 4 bases; unmatched bases: 14. Looked up from germline, CDR1 is ENHRY and CDR2 is SYGVKD. The CDR3 spans 17 residues.

The V and J genes are TRBV7-9 and TRBJ2-3; D is ambiguous. This CDR3 contains 14 residues. Looked up from germline, CDR1 is SEHNR and CDR2 is FQNEAQ (reference sequence). V was shortened by 5 bases and J by 1 base, with 10 bases between the two germline ends. The CDR3 protein is CASSAFMGTDTQYF. The CDR3 coding sequence is TGTGCCAGCAGCGCGTTCATGGGCACAGATACGCAGTATTTT.